This T cell receptor (beta chain) comes out of a study of cytomegalovirus exposure and HLA in healthy donors. PCR employed 60 Vbeta and 13 Jbeta primers. Repertoires were generated with immunoSEQ multiplex PCR, while TCRdb's copy carries only in-frame clones and drops some. The sample carries under 50,000 clones, about 66% recorded once. From germline, CDR1 is KGHSH and CDR2 LQKENI. V lost 3 bases to trimming and J lost 5 bases; unmatched junction nucleotides: 1. This CDR3 region has 13 residues. In this sample, this clone turned up a few times. The origin of this receptor is a man aged 45-65 years in good health and CMV-seropositive. The chain employs TRBV18 and TRBJ1-5; 7 bases are a match to TRBD1. Sample: PBMCs. CDR3 sequence (DNA): TGTGCCAGCTCACCGGGACAGTATCAGCCCCAGCATTTT. Its translation: CASSPGQYQPQHF.